The T cell receptor (beta chain) under discussion was sequenced for a study of blood T cell repertoires in COVID-19. About the study: The analysed material was cDNA or gDNA that came from T cells, B-cell-depleted T cells, or PBMCs.

TCRdb keeps only in-frame clones here, not all; method: immunoSEQ multiplex PCR. The sample consists of approximately 170,000 clones, 89% of them appearing once. The study recruited people aged roughly 18 to 100 years across approximately 25 US areas. Participant-reported clinical history was the basis for cohort assignment. The V gene lost 6 bases and the J gene lost 2 bases, with 14 bases spanning the gap. From germline, CDR1 is SNHLY and CDR2 FYNNEI. The CDR3 extends over 14 amino acids. Material for sequencing was PBMCs or T cells enriched from blood (not recorded which). The TCR was taken from a woman between 18 and 29 years old who had recovered from COVID-19. The chain couples TRBV2 to TRBJ2-7, with D perhaps TRBD2 (6 bases). CDR3 DNA: TGTGCCAGCAGAGTATCTAGCGTGACCTACGAGCAGTACTTC. The encoded protein is CASRVSSVTYEQYF.